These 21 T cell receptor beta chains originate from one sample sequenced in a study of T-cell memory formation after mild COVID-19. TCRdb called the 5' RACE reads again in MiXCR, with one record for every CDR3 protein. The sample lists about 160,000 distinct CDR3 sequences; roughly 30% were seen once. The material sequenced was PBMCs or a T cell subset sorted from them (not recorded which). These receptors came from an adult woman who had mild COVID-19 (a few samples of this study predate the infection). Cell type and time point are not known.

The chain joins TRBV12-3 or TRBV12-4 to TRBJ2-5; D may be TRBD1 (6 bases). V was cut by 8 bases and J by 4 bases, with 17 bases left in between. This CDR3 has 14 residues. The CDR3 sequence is CASGNRERRETQYF. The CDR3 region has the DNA TGTGCCAGCGGGAACAGGGAGAGGAGAGAGACCCAGTACTTC.

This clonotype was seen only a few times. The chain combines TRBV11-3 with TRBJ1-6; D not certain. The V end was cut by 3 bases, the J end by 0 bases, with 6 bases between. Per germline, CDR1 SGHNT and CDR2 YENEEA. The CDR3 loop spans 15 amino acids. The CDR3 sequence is CASSFGSSYNSPLHF. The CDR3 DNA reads TGTGCCAGCAGCTTCGGGAGCTCCTATAATTCACCCCTCCACTTT.

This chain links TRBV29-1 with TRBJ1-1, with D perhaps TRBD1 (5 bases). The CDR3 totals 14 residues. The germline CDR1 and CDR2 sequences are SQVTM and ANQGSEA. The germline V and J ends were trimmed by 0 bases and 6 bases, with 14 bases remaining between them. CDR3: CSVEEQVGWSEAFF. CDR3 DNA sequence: TGCAGCGTTGAAGAACAGGTGGGTTGGTCTGAAGCTTTCTTT.

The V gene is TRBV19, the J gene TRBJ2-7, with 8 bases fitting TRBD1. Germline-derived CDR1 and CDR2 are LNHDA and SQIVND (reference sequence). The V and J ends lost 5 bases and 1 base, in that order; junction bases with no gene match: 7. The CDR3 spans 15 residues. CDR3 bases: TGTGCCAGTAGTTACGGCACAGGGGGATCCTACGAGCAGTACTTC. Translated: CASSYGTGGSYEQYF.

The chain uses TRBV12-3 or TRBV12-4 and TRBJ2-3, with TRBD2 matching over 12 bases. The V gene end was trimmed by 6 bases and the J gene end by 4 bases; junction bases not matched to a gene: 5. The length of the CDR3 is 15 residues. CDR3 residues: CASSYRLAGADTQYF. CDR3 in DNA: TGTGCCAGCAGCTATAGACTAGCGGGAGCAGATACGCAGTATTTT.

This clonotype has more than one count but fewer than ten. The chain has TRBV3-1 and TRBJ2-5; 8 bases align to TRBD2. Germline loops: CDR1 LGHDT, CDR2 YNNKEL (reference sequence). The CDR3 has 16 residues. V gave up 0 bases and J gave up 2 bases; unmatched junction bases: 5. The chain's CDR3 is CASSQEPGGLQETQYF. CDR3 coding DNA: TGTGCCAGCAGCCAAGAACCGGGGGGGTTGCAAGAGACCCAGTACTTC.

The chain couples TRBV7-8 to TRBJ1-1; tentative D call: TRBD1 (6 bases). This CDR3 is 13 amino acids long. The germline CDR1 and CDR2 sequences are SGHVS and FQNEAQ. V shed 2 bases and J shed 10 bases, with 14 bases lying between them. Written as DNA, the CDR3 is TGTGCCAGCAGCTTATTGGAGGGGGTCGTAGCTTTCTTT. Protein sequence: CASSLLEGVVAFF.

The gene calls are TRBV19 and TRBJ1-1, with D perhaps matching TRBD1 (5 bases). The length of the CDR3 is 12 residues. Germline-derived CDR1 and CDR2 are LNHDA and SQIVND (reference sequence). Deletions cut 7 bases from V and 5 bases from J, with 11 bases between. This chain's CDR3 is CASKVGGTEAFF. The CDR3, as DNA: TGTGCCAGTAAAGTCGGGGGGACTGAAGCTTTCTTT.

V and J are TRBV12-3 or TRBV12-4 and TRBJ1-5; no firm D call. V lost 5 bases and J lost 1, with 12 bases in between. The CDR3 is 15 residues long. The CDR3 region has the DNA TGTGCCAGCAGTAATAGGGCGAGGAGCAATCAGCCCCAGCATTTT. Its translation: CASSNRARSNQPQHF.

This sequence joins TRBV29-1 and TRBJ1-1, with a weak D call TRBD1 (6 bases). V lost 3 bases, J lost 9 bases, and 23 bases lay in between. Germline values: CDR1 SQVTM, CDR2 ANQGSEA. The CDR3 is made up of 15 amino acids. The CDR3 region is CSVDGSTEGVIKAFF. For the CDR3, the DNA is TGCAGCGTTGATGGCAGTACGGAGGGGGTTATTAAAGCTTTCTTT.

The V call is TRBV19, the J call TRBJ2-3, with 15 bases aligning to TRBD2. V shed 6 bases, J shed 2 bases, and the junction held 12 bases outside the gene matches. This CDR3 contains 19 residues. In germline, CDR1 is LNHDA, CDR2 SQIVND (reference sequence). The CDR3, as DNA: TGTGCCAGTAGCCCGAGAAGGACTAGCGGGGGGGCCTCCACAGATACGCAGTATTTT. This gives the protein CASSPRRTSGGASTDTQYF.

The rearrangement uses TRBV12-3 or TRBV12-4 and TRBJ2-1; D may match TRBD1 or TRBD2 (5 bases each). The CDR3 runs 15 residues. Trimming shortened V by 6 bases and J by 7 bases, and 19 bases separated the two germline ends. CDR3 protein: CASSREGPGRNEQFF. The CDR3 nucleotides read TGTGCCAGCAGCCGTGAGGGGCCGGGCAGAAATGAGCAGTTCTTC.

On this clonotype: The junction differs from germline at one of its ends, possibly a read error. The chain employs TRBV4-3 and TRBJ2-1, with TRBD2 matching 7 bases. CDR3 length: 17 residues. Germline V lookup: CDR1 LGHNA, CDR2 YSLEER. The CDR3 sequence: CASIQDRSSGSYNEQFF. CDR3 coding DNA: TGCGCCAGCATCCAAGATCGCTCTAGCGGTAGCTACAATGAGCAGTTCTTC.

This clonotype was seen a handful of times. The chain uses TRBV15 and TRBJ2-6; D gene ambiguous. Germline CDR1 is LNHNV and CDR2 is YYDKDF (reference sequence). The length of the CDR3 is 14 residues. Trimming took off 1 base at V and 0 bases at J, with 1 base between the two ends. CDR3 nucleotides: TGTGCCACCAGCAGAGGCTCTGGGGCCAACGTCCTGACTTTC. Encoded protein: CATSRGSGANVLTF.

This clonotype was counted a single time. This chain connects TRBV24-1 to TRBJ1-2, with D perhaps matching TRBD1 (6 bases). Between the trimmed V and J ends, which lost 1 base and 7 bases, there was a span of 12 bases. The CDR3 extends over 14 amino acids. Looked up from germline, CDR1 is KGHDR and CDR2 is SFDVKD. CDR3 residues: CATSDFRQAGGYTF. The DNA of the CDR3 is TGTGCCACCAGTGATTTCAGACAGGCTGGTGGCTACACCTTC.

CDR3 bases: TGCAGTGCTAGACCCCTACTTAGCGGTGGGGGGACAGATACGCAGTATTTT. As protein: CSARPLLSGGGTDTQYF. V usage is TRBV20-1 and J usage is TRBJ2-3; a weak D match, TRBD2 (6 bases). Trimming left V 2 bases short and J 3 bases short, with 21 bases between. CDR3 length: 17 amino acids. Germline V gene sequence: CDR1 DFQATT, CDR2 SNEGSKA (reference sequence).

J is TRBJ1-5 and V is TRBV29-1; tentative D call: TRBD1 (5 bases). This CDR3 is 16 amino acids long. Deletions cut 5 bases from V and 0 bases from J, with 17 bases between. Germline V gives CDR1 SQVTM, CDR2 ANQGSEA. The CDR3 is CSVSQGSSLSNQPQHF. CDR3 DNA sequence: TGCAGCGTTTCCCAGGGATCCTCCCTTAGCAATCAGCCCCAGCATTTT.

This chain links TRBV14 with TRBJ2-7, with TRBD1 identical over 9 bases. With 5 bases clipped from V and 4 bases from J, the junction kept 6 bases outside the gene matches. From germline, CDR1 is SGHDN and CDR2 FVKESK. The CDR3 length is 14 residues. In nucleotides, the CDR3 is TGTGCCAGCAGCTACTGGACAGGGGCGTACGAGCAGTACTTC. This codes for CASSYWTGAYEQYF. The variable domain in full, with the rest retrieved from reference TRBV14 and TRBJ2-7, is EAGVTQFPSHSVIEKGQTVTLRCDPISGHDNLYWYRRVMGKEIKFLLHFVKESKQDESGMPNNRFLAERTGGTYSTLKVQPAELEDSGVYFCASSYWTGAYEQYFGPGTRLTVT.

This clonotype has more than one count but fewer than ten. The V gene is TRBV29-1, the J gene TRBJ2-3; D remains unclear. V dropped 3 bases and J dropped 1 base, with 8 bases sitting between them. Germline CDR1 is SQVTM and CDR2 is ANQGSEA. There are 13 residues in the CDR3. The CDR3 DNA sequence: TGCAGCGTTGATCCTGGGGGCACAGATACGCAGTATTTT. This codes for CSVDPGGTDTQYF.

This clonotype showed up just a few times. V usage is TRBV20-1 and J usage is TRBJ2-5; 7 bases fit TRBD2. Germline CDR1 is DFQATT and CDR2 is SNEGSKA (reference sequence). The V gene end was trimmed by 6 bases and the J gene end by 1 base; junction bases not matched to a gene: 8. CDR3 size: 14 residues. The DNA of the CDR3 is TGCAGTGCGCTCCGGGACTACTCCCAAGAGACCCAGTACTTC. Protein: CSALRDYSQETQYF.

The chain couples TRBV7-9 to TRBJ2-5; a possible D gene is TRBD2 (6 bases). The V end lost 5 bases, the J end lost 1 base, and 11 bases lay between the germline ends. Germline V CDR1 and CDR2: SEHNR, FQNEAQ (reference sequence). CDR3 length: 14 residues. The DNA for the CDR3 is TGTGCCAGCAGCCCTCCGGGACTCCAAGAGACCCAGTACTTC. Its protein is CASSPPGLQETQYF.